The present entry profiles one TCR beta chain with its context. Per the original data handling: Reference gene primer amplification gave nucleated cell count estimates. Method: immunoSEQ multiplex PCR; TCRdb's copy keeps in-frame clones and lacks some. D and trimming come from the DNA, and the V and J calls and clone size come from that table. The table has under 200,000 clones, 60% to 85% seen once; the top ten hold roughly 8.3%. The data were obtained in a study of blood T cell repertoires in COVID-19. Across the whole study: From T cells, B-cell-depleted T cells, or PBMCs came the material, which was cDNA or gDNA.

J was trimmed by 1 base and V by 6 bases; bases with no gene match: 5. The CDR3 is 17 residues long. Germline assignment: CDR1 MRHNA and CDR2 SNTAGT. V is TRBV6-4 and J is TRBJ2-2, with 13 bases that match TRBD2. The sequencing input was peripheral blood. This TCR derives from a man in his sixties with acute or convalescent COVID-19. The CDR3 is CASSLTSGGENTGELFF. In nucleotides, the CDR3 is TGTGCCAGCAGCCTCACTAGCGGGGGGGAGAACACCGGGGAGCTGTTTTTT.